One and the same sample provided the 20 T cell receptor beta chains below, sequenced in a study of cytomegalovirus exposure and HLA in healthy donors. In the PCR, 60 Vbeta and 13 Jbeta primers were used. The repertoire was sequenced with immunoSEQ multiplex PCR; TCRdb's copy has only in-frame clones and lacks some. Found here are 95,000 to 150,000 clones, more than 75% of them singletons; the top ten hold about 13%. Sequencing was performed on PBMCs. These receptor sequences come from a woman aged 55 to 70 in good health and CMV-seropositive.

The chain combines TRBV15 with TRBJ1-2, with a tentative D call TRBD1 (5 bases). CDR1 and CDR2 (germline): LNHNV, YYDKDF (reference sequence). The CDR3 sequence is 14 residues long. V was clipped by 6 bases and J by 4 bases, with 15 bases between them. The CDR3 sequence is CATRERGKSYGYTF. In nucleotides, the CDR3 is TGTGCCACCAGGGAAAGGGGCAAGAGCTATGGCTACACCTTC.

The rearrangement uses TRBV19 and TRBJ1-1; tentative D call: TRBD1 (6 bases). The CDR3 has 14 residues. V was shortened by 2 bases and J by 4 bases, with 11 bases between the two germline ends. In germline, CDR1 is LNHDA, CDR2 SQIVND (reference sequence). CDR3: CASSISGAATEAFF. As DNA, the CDR3 is TGTGCCAGTAGTATATCAGGGGCGGCCACTGAAGCTTTCTTT. Supplemented by reference TRBV19 and TRBJ1-1, the full variable domain reads DGGITQSPKYLFRKEGQNVTLSCEQNLNHDAMYWYRQDPGQGLRLIYYSQIVNDFQKGDIAEGYSVSREKKESFPLTVTSAQKNPTAFYLCASSISGAATEAFFGQGTRLTVV.

The chain combines TRBV5-1 with TRBJ1-2; the match to TRBD1 covers 7 bases. The CDR3 has 13 residues. After removal of 4 bases from V and 8 bases from J, the junction contained 8 bases not matched to a gene. Germline CDR1 is SGHRS and CDR2 is YFSETQ. In nucleotides, the CDR3 is TGCGCCAGCAGCCCGGGACAGCAAAGAGGCTACACCTTC. This gives the protein CASSPGQQRGYTF.

The V call is TRBV5-6, the J call TRBJ1-1, with 7 bases identical to TRBD1. Germline assignment: CDR1 SGHDT and CDR2 YYEEEE. The V segment lost 2 bases and the J segment 8 bases; nucleotides outside the gene matches: 6. The CDR3 sequence is 13 residues long. Here the CDR3 DNA reads TGTGCCAGCAGCTTCGACAGGGTTAGAGAAGCTTTCTTT. This codes for CASSFDRVREAFF.

The genes are TRBV7-6 and TRBJ2-5; D gene ambiguous. Trimming removed 2 bases from V and 7 bases from J, with 11 bases in between. CDR3 length: 13 residues. Germline values: CDR1 SGHVS, CDR2 FNYEAQ. CDR3 nucleotides: TGTGCCAGCAGCTTATCCCCGACGGGGACCCAGTACTTC. It yields the protein CASSLSPTGTQYF.

The chain employs TRBV30 and TRBJ2-2; the match to TRBD2 covers 13 bases. The CDR3 length is 18 residues. Trimming removed 8 bases from V and 0 bases from J; junction bases left unmatched: 12. The germline gives CDR1 GTSNPN, CDR2 SVGIG (reference sequence). The CDR3 DNA reads as TGTGCCCGCTCGGGACTAGCGGGATTAGACGCGAACACCGGGGAGCTGTTTTTT. It yields the protein CARSGLAGLDANTGELFF.

J is TRBJ2-7 and V is TRBV30, with D possibly matching TRBD2 (5 bases). Trimming left V 3 bases short and J 3 bases short, with 12 bases between. The germline gives CDR1 GTSNPN, CDR2 SVGIG (reference sequence). This CDR3 is 13 amino acids long. CDR3 nucleotides: TGTGCCTGGAGCCGACCCCGGGGCTACGAGCAGTACTTC. Translation gives CAWSRPRGYEQYF.

The V call is TRBV9, the J call TRBJ2-5; 8 positions match TRBD2. The junction had 12 bases not matched to a gene; V was cut back by 0 bases and J by 5 bases. Germline loops: CDR1 SGDLS, CDR2 YYNGEE. This CDR3 is 17 amino acids long. CDR3: CASSVGRRSGGLETQYF. CDR3 nucleotides: TGTGCCAGCAGCGTAGGCCGTAGATCGGGGGGGCTGGAGACCCAGTACTTC.

The chain has TRBV27 and TRBJ2-1; 10 nucleotides align to TRBD1. The CDR3 consists of 17 residues. In germline, CDR1 is MNHEY, CDR2 SMNVEV (reference sequence). V shed 5 bases, J shed 5 bases, and the junction held 12 bases outside the gene matches. The CDR3: CASSPLPGTGDHNEQFF. CDR3 DNA: TGTGCCAGCAGTCCCCTACCCGGGACAGGGGACCACAATGAGCAGTTCTTC.

The chain is built from TRBV5-1 and TRBJ1-2, with 8 bases fitting TRBD1. The germline V gene has CDR1 SGHRS and CDR2 YFSETQ. This CDR3 region has 15 residues. Trimming cost V 0 bases and J 6 bases; bases outside gene matches: 7. CDR3 amino acids: CASSLASTGVDGYTF. The DNA for the CDR3 is TGCGCCAGCAGCTTGGCCTCGACAGGGGTCGATGGCTACACCTTC.

The chain uses TRBV27 and TRBJ2-7, with 9 nucleotides matching TRBD2. V lost 1 base and J lost 7; bases outside the gene matches: 8. CDR1 MNHEY and CDR2 SMNVEV come from the germline V gene (reference sequence). The CDR3 totals 15 residues. The CDR3 here is CASSLYGAGGMEQYF. For the CDR3, the DNA is TGTGCCAGCAGTTTATATGGGGCGGGAGGGATGGAGCAGTACTTC.

The V and J genes are TRBV5-1 and TRBJ1-3; TRBD1 agrees at 8 bases. The trim removed 3 bases at V and 4 bases at J, leaving 6 bases unmatched. The CDR3 has 15 residues. Germline CDR1 is SGHRS and CDR2 is YFSETQ. CDR3 nucleotide sequence: TGCGCCAGCAGCTCCCAGGGGGCTTGGGGAAACACCATATATTTT. Translation gives CASSSQGAWGNTIYF. The variable domain in full, completed from reference TRBV5-1 and TRBJ1-3, reads KAGVTQTPRYLIKTRGQQVTLSCSPISGHRSVSWYQQTPGQGLQFLFEYFSETQRNKGNFPGRFSGRQFSNSRSEMNVSTLELGDSALYLCASSSQGAWGNTIYFGEGSWLTVV.

This sequence joins TRBV12-5 and TRBJ1-2, with a weak D call TRBD1 (6 bases). Trimming took 7 bases from V and 3 from J, leaving 12 bases between them. Germline V gives CDR1 LGHNT, CDR2 FRNRAP. This CDR3 has 13 amino acids. The CDR3 is CASAPQGYYGYTF. The DNA for the CDR3 is TGTGCTAGTGCCCCCCAGGGGTACTATGGCTACACCTTC.

This clone was picked up a small number of times. J is TRBJ2-2 and V is TRBV5-8; D is undetermined. The CDR3 contains 16 residues. Trimming removed 0 bases at V and 0 bases at J, with 9 bases between. CDR1 and CDR2 from the germline V gene are SGHTS and YDEGEE. The DNA of the CDR3 is TGTGCCAGCAGCTTGGTGACTCGTACGAACACCGGGGAGCTGTTTTTT. It codes for CASSLVTRTNTGELFF.

The V gene is TRBV4-2, the J gene TRBJ1-5; 8 nucleotides agree with TRBD1. The germline V gene encodes CDR1 LGHNA and CDR2 YNFKEQ. This CDR3 spans 18 amino acids. Germline trimming cut 1 base from V and 0 bases from J; bases unmatched to any gene: 8. The CDR3 protein is CASSQVGQGGYSNQPQHF. CDR3 coding DNA: TGTGCCAGCAGCCAAGTAGGACAGGGAGGCTATAGCAATCAGCCCCAGCATTTT.

The V gene is TRBV5-1, the J gene TRBJ2-3, with 10 bases aligning to TRBD1. Germline CDR1 is SGHRS and CDR2 is YFSETQ. This CDR3 is built from 17 residues. Unmatched junction bases numbered 6, after V lost 1 base and J lost 1 base. For the CDR3, the DNA is TGCGCCAGCAGCTTGACTGGGGACAGGGGTCGCACAGATACGCAGTATTTT. Translated: CASSLTGDRGRTDTQYF.

The V and J genes are TRBV30 and TRBJ2-3, with D perhaps TRBD2 (6 bases). Germline loops: CDR1 GTSNPN, CDR2 SVGIG (reference sequence). Between the trimmed V and J ends, which lost 4 bases and 3 bases, there was a span of 17 bases. The CDR3 is made up of 15 amino acids. The CDR3 loop is CAWTLGGATTDTQYF. CDR3 DNA: TGTGCCTGGACCCTTGGCGGGGCCACAACAGATACGCAGTATTTT. Combining the CDR3 with reference TRBV30 and TRBJ2-3 gives the whole variable domain SQTIHQWPATLVQPVGSPLSLECTVEGTSNPNLYWYRQAAGRGLQLLFYSVGIGQISSEVPQNLSASRPQDRQFILSSKKLLLSDSGFYLCAWTLGGATTDTQYFGPGTRLTVL.

The chain has TRBV13 and TRBJ1-2, with 8 bases that match TRBD1. Germline V CDR1 and CDR2: PRHDT, FYEKMQ (reference sequence). There are 13 residues in the CDR3. V trimming: 3 bases; J trimming: 6 bases; junction bases outside the gene matches: 3. The CDR3 here is CASSFPGGNGYTF. CDR3 nucleotides: TGTGCCAGCAGCTTTCCAGGGGGCAATGGCTACACCTTC.

The chain joins TRBV2 to TRBJ2-1, with D hard to call. There are 13 residues in the CDR3. Germline lookup yields CDR1 SNHLY and CDR2 FYNNEI. Trimming removed 10 bases from V and 0 bases from J, with 10 bases in between. The CDR3 here is CATPTGSYNEQFF. CDR3 bases: TGTGCCACCCCAACGGGCTCCTACAATGAGCAGTTCTTC.

This chain connects TRBV7-2 to TRBJ1-4, with D unresolved. CDR3 length equals 14 residues. The V gene's germline CDR1 is SGHTA and CDR2 FQGNSA. V was cut by 0 bases and J by 12 bases, with 14 bases left in between. The CDR3 DNA reads TGTGCCAGCAGCTTAGCGAGCGCGGGGAGTGAACTGTTTTTT. Translating gives CASSLASAGSELFF.